Listed here are 10 T cell receptor beta chains from one sample, sequenced in a study of T cell responses to AZD1222 COVID-19 vaccine. The repertoire was sequenced with immunoSEQ multiplex PCR; TCRdb's copy has only in-frame clones and lacks some. The sample lists about 130,000 clones, under 90% occurring once. Source: peripheral blood, taken on day 0 of AZD1222 vaccination. The source is an adult in good health.

CDR3 in amino acids: CASSLDGVANQPQHF. CDR3 sequence (DNA): TGCGCCAGCAGCTTGGACGGAGTAGCCAATCAGCCCCAGCATTTT. The chain uses TRBV5-1 and TRBJ1-5; D unclear. Germline V lookup: CDR1 SGHRS, CDR2 YFSETQ. This CDR3 comprises 15 residues. V was trimmed by 0 bases and J by 3 bases, leaving 10 bases between them.

The chain carries TRBV19 and TRBJ2-7; D is unresolved. Deletions cut 1 base from V and 11 bases from J, with 9 bases between. The CDR3 runs 11 residues. Germline V gives CDR1 LNHDA, CDR2 SQIVND (reference sequence). The CDR3 here is CASSIGAEEYF. The CDR3 DNA reads as TGTGCCAGTAGTATAGGGGCAGAGGAGTACTTC.

The V and J genes are TRBV7-6 and TRBJ2-2; 7 positions agree with TRBD1. Germline values: CDR1 SGHVS, CDR2 FNYEAQ. V gave up 1 base and J gave up 0 bases; unmatched junction bases: 2. This CDR3 has 16 amino acids. CDR3 residues: CASSLEGTANTGELFF. In DNA, the CDR3 is TGTGCCAGCAGCTTAGAGGGGACAGCGAACACCGGGGAGCTGTTTTTT.

This clone was seen a single time. The rearrangement uses TRBV27 and TRBJ1-6, with 9 bases lining up with TRBD1. This CDR3 is built from 13 residues. Germline V lookup: CDR1 MNHEY, CDR2 SMNVEV (reference sequence). J was trimmed by 10 bases and V by 8 bases; bases with no gene match: 6. The CDR3 loop is CASGTGLQSPLHF. In DNA, the CDR3 is TGTGCCAGCGGGACAGGGCTACAATCACCCCTCCACTTT.

V gene TRBV5-6 combines with J gene TRBJ1-6, with D tentatively TRBD1 (5 bases). The CDR3 runs to 17 residues. The V gene lost 3 bases and the J gene lost 1 base, with 14 bases spanning the gap. Looked up from germline, CDR1 is SGHDT and CDR2 is YYEEEE. This CDR3 reads CASSSLGAGSYNSPLHF. CDR3 in DNA: TGTGCCAGCAGCTCTCTTGGGGCGGGATCCTATAATTCACCCCTCCACTTT.

The chain couples TRBV29-1 to TRBJ2-2; the match to TRBD1 covers 11 bases. Germline V gene sequence: CDR1 SQVTM, CDR2 ANQGSEA. This CDR3 has 14 residues. V lost 2 bases and J lost 5; bases outside the gene matches: 1. This CDR3 reads CSVERDRGTGELFF. The CDR3 bases are TGCAGCGTTGAACGGGACAGGGGGACCGGGGAGCTGTTTTTT.

This sequence joins TRBV5-1 and TRBJ2-1, with D maybe TRBD2 (5 bases). The germline CDR1 and CDR2 sequences are SGHRS and YFSETQ. V lost 0 bases and J 0 bases, leaving 7 bases between the germline ends. This CDR3 has 15 residues. CDR3 amino acids: CASSLAGVSYNEQFF. In nucleotides, the CDR3 is TGCGCCAGCAGCTTGGCCGGGGTCTCCTACAATGAGCAGTTCTTC.

This clone has a count of ten or more. The chain is built from TRBV5-4 and TRBJ1-2; D may be TRBD1 (5 bases). The V gene lost 2 bases and the J gene lost 8 bases, with 10 bases spanning the gap. Germline loops: CDR1 SGHNT, CDR2 YYREEE (reference sequence). The CDR3 covers 12 residues. CDR3 loop: CASSFLGGGYTF. The CDR3 region has the DNA TGTGCCAGCAGCTTTTTGGGGGGAGGCTACACCTTC. The variable domain in full, completed from reference TRBV5-4 and TRBJ1-2, reads ETGVTQSPTHLIKTRGQQVTLRCSSQSGHNTVSWYQQALGQGPQFIFQYYREEENGRGNFPPRFSGLQFPNYSSELNVNALELDDSALYLCASSFLGGGYTFGSGTRLTVV.

To note about this clone: This sample includes further DNA sequences coding for the same CDR3. This sequence joins TRBV5-1 and TRBJ2-1, with D unresolved. CDR1 SGHRS and CDR2 YFSETQ come from the germline V gene. The CDR3 extends over 12 amino acids. V was clipped by 4 bases and J by 3 bases, with 5 bases between them. Here the CDR3 DNA reads TGCGCCAGCAGCCTCGACTACAATGAGCAGTTCTTC. Protein: CASSLDYNEQFF.

This chain uses TRBV11-2 with TRBJ2-7; the match to TRBD1 covers 11 bases. CDR1 is SGHAT and CDR2 is FQNNGV in the germline V gene. J was trimmed by 2 bases and V by 1 base; bases with no gene match: 1. The CDR3 consists of 15 residues. In DNA form, the CDR3 reads TGTGCCAGCAGCTTAGTGGGACAGGGGGCCTACGAGCAGTACTTC. Translation gives CASSLVGQGAYEQYF.